This TCR beta chain is drawn from a study of T cell responses to AZD1222 COVID-19 vaccine. The study, taken as a whole, reports: The donor group comprised mostly white British people and more females; the analysis possibly underestimated clonal diversity. Seropositive at baseline were only a handful of AZD1222 recipients. Per reports, nearly half of all spike-specific TCRs target regions that are unmutated in variants. Across the whole spike, CD4 TCRs peaked at regions 160-218 and 743-854.

Concerning this clone: Antigen: not known.

Data came from immunoSEQ multiplex PCR; TCRdb stores just in-frame clones and leaves some out. The sample shows fewer than 200,000 clones, around nine tenths of them seen only once. Per germline, CDR1 SGHTA and CDR2 FQGNSA. V lost 5 bases and J lost 0, with 10 bases in between. The CDR3 sequence is 14 residues long. The TCR was taken from an adult who received the AZD1222 COVID-19 vaccine. The specimen comprised peripheral blood, sampled 28 days after the second AZD1222 dose. The V call is TRBV7-2, the J call TRBJ1-2, with D perhaps matching TRBD1 (6 bases). The CDR3 reads CASSTRTANYGYTF. As DNA, the CDR3 is TGTGCCAGCAGCACCCGGACAGCTAACTATGGCTACACCTTC.